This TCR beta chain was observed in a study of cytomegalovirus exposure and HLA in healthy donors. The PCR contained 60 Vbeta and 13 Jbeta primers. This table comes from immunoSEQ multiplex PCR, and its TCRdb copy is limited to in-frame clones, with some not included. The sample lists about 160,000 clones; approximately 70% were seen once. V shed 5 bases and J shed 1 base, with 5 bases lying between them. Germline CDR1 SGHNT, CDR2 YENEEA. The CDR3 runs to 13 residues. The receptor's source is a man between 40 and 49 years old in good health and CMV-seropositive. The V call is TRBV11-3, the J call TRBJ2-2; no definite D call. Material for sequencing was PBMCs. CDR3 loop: CASSPGNTGELFF. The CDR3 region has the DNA TGTGCCAGCAGCCCAGGGAACACCGGGGAGCTGTTTTTT.